A selection of T cell receptor beta chains follows, all from one sample in a study of T cell responses to AZD1222 COVID-19 vaccine. Assay: immunoSEQ multiplex PCR; the TCRdb copy retains only in-frame clones and omits some. This table holds around 130,000 clones, 91% found once. Sequenced here: peripheral blood, sampled on day 0 of AZD1222 vaccination. The receptors here all came from an adult in good health. CDR3s include the opening cysteine and the closing phenylalanine or tryptophan. D genes are given only for firm matches. Some rows have no size entry. The others give once, few or many, or a class for an expanded clone.

v_gene: TRBV7-9
d_gene: TRBD1
abundance: .
j_gene: TRBJ1-1
CDR3aa: CASSSQGDTEAFF
CDR3nt: TGTGCCAGCAGCTCACAGGGGGACACTGAAGCTTTCTTT

v_gene: TRBV10-1
d_gene: .
abundance: .
j_gene: TRBJ2-1
CDR3aa: CASSGDYNEQFF
CDR3nt: TGCGCCAGCAGTGGGGACTACAATGAGCAGTTCTTC

v_gene: TRBV2
d_gene: .
abundance: .
j_gene: TRBJ1-2
CDR3aa: CASRTSGPANYGYTF
CDR3nt: TGTGCCAGCAGGACATCGGGGCCGGCTAACTATGGCTACACCTTC

v_gene: TRBV5-1
d_gene: .
abundance: .
j_gene: TRBJ1-1
CDR3aa: CASSLAHDRTEAFF
CDR3nt: TGCGCCAGCAGCTTGGCCCATGATAGGACTGAAGCTTTCTTT

v_gene: TRBV6-1
d_gene: TRBD1
abundance: .
j_gene: TRBJ1-4
CDR3aa: CASSERTGEGSELFF
CDR3nt: TGTGCCAGCAGTGAGAGGACAGGGGAAGGTTCGGAACTGTTTTTT

v_gene: TRBV2
d_gene: .
abundance: .
j_gene: TRBJ1-5
CDR3aa: CASSVTDNQPQHF
CDR3nt: TGTGCCAGCAGTGTCACCGACAATCAGCCCCAGCATTTT

v_gene: TRBV18
d_gene: .
abundance: .
j_gene: TRBJ1-5
CDR3aa: CASSPSLGGGSNQPQHF
CDR3nt: TGTGCCAGCTCACCCTCCTTGGGGGGGGGAAGCAATCAGCCCCAGCATTTT

v_gene: TRBV5-1
d_gene: TRBD1
abundance: once
j_gene: TRBJ2-5
CDR3aa: CASSLGTGEKTQYF
CDR3nt: TGCGCCAGCAGCTTGGGGACAGGGGAGAAGACCCAGTACTTC

v_gene: TRBV3-1/TRBV3-2
d_gene: .
abundance: .
j_gene: TRBJ1-3
CDR3aa: CASSQIVGNTIYF
CDR3nt: TGTGCCAGCAGCCAAATCGTGGGAAACACCATATATTTT

v_gene: TRBV9
d_gene: .
abundance: .
j_gene: TRBJ1-2
CDR3aa: CASSGRGVSVGLYGYTF
CDR3nt: TGTGCCAGCAGCGGAAGGGGAGTGTCAGTCGGTCTTTATGGCTACACCTTC

v_gene: TRBV5-6
d_gene: .
abundance: .
j_gene: TRBJ2-1
CDR3aa: CASSWIGSSNEQFF
CDR3nt: TGTGCCAGCAGCTGGATTGGTAGCAGCAATGAGCAGTTCTTC

v_gene: TRBV9
d_gene: TRBD2
abundance: once
j_gene: TRBJ2-5
CDR3aa: CASSVSGRGEETQYF
CDR3nt: TGTGCCAGCAGCGTTAGCGGGAGGGGGGAAGAGACCCAGTACTTC

v_gene: TRBV18
d_gene: .
abundance: .
j_gene: TRBJ1-5
CDR3aa: CASSPATGGKQPQHF
CDR3nt: TGTGCCAGCTCACCAGCCACGGGGGGTAAACAGCCCCAGCATTTT

v_gene: TRBV5-6
d_gene: .
abundance: .
j_gene: TRBJ1-1
CDR3aa: CASSYSGTEAFF
CDR3nt: TGTGCCAGCAGTTACAGTGGGACTGAAGCTTTCTTT

v_gene: TRBV29-1
d_gene: .
abundance: few
j_gene: TRBJ2-1
CDR3aa: CSVGGTDYNEQFF
CDR3nt: TGCAGCGTTGGAGGGACGGACTACAATGAGCAGTTCTTC

v_gene: TRBV5-1
d_gene: .
abundance: .
j_gene: TRBJ2-7
CDR3aa: CASSLRTGRIDYEQYF
CDR3nt: TGCGCCAGCAGCTTAAGAACAGGTCGGATTGACTACGAGCAGTACTTC

v_gene: TRBV19
d_gene: .
abundance: .
j_gene: TRBJ1-6
CDR3aa: CASSQGGLNSPLHF
CDR3nt: TGTGCCAGTTCCCAAGGGGGATTGAATTCACCCCTCCACTTT

v_gene: TRBV29-1
d_gene: .
abundance: .
j_gene: TRBJ1-1
CDR3aa: CSAGRTVNTEAFF
CDR3nt: TGCAGCGCCGGCCGTACAGTGAACACTGAAGCTTTCTTT

v_gene: TRBV29-1
d_gene: .
abundance: .
j_gene: TRBJ1-2
CDR3aa: CSVEGAGSPYGYTF
CDR3nt: TGCAGCGTTGAAGGAGCAGGTTCCCCCTATGGCTACACCTTC

v_gene: TRBV5-4
d_gene: .
abundance: .
j_gene: TRBJ2-5
CDR3aa: CASTSVGEQETQYF
CDR3nt: TGTGCCAGCACCTCCGTAGGGGAGCAAGAGACCCAGTACTTC

v_gene: TRBV18
d_gene: TRBD2
abundance: .
j_gene: TRBJ2-1
CDR3aa: CASSSRDYLADEQFF
CDR3nt: TGTGCCAGCTCATCCCGGGACTACTTGGCCGATGAGCAGTTCTTC

v_gene: TRBV9
d_gene: .
abundance: .
j_gene: TRBJ1-4
CDR3aa: CASSVLQGSGEKLFF
CDR3nt: TGTGCCAGCAGCGTACTCCAGGGATCCGGTGAAAAACTGTTTTTT

v_gene: TRBV5-4
d_gene: .
abundance: .
j_gene: TRBJ2-1
CDR3aa: CASSLAQVEGEASNEQFF
CDR3nt: TGTGCCAGCAGCTTGGCCCAAGTGGAGGGAGAGGCTTCCAATGAGCAGTTCTTC

v_gene: TRBV14
d_gene: TRBD2
abundance: .
j_gene: TRBJ2-7
CDR3aa: CASSQDPGLAGGPGYEQYF
CDR3nt: TGTGCCAGCAGCCAAGATCCGGGACTAGCGGGAGGGCCCGGGTACGAGCAGTACTTC

v_gene: TRBV5-5
d_gene: .
abundance: .
j_gene: TRBJ1-2
CDR3aa: CASSLEFQGRGYGYTF
CDR3nt: TGTGCCAGCAGCTTGGAGTTTCAGGGGAGAGGTTATGGCTACACCTTC

v_gene: TRBV25-1
d_gene: .
abundance: .
j_gene: TRBJ2-3
CDR3aa: CASRSTGEDPDTQYF
CDR3nt: TGTGCCAGCAGGTCAACAGGGGAGGATCCAGATACGCAGTATTTT